This entry describes one TCR beta chain. The sample is drawn from a study of blood T cell repertoires in COVID-19. Study details: Acute and convalescent COVID-19 samples came from the United States, Italy and Spain. PBMCs, B-cell-depleted T cells, or T cells provided the cDNA or gDNA that made up the material.

Participants' reported clinical history set cohort assignment. Recovered participants had two consecutive negative NP/OP PCR tests, healthcare professional clearance, or symptom resolution. The V gene's germline CDR1 is KGHSH and CDR2 LQKENI. Trimming at V came to 2 bases and at J to 2 bases, leaving 3 bases not matched to a gene. The length of the CDR3 is 16 residues. Method: immunoSEQ multiplex PCR; TCRdb's copy keeps in-frame clones and lacks some. The sample has about 190,000 clones, roughly 83% seen once. The clonotype comes from a woman between 25 and 40 years old who had recovered from COVID-19. The chain combines TRBV18 with TRBJ2-3, with 11 bases identical to TRBD2. Sequencing used PBMCs or T cells enriched from blood (not recorded which). CDR3 loop: CASSPTSGGVTDTQYF. The CDR3 region has the DNA TGTGCCAGCTCACCAACTAGCGGGGGCGTCACAGATACGCAGTATTTT.